The 20 T cell receptor beta chains below were found in one sample sequenced in a study of metastatic and nonmetastatic thyroid tumors. Patients were all untreated before their thyroid surgery. TCRdb re-called the PCR reads through MiXCR. Here the sample spans over 20,000 clones, about 24% being singletons. The sample comprised blood. The receptors were gathered from a male donor with papillary thyroid cancer or a benign thyroid nodule (not recorded which). Some clones in this sample may be carry-over from other donors' samples.

This clone was seen ten or more times. This sequence joins TRBV11-1 and TRBJ2-3, with TRBD2 matching over 12 bases. The germline V gene has CDR1 SGHAT and CDR2 FQDESV (reference sequence). V was pared by 5 bases and J by 4 bases, with 10 bases of the junction left unmatched. CDR3 length: 17 residues. The CDR3 sequence is CASSPKTSGSRPDTQYF. The CDR3 DNA is TGTGCCAGCAGCCCAAAGACTAGCGGGAGTCGTCCAGATACGCAGTATTTT. Supplemented by reference TRBV11-1 and TRBJ2-3, the full variable domain reads EAEVAQSPRYKITEKSQAVAFWCDPISGHATLYWYRQILGQGPELLVQFQDESVVDDSQLPKDRFSAERLKGVDSTLKIQPAELGDSAMYLCASSPKTSGSRPDTQYFGPGTRLTVL.

There are a few counts of this clone. The gene calls are TRBV20-1 and TRBJ2-7, with 8 positions matching TRBD1. This CDR3 comprises 12 residues. The germline V gene has CDR1 DFQATT and CDR2 SNEGSKA (reference sequence). The CDR3 is CSSGTGHSEQYF. The CDR3, as DNA: TGCAGCTCCGGGACAGGACACAGCGAGCAGTACTTC.

This clone was detected ten times or more. The chain combines TRBV27 with TRBJ1-4; D is undetermined. Germline V gene lookup returns CDR1 MNHEY and CDR2 SMNVEV (reference sequence). The CDR3 covers 15 residues. V was cut by 3 bases and J by 7 bases, with 15 bases left in between. The DNA for the CDR3 is TGTGCCAGCAGTTTCACGCCCGCTACCCTTGAAAAACTGTTTTTT. It translates to CASSFTPATLEKLFF.

This clone was seen repeatedly, ten times or more. This chain joins TRBV11-2 and TRBJ2-7, with 8 bases matching TRBD2. The length of the CDR3 is 15 residues. V gave up 4 bases and J gave up 6 bases; unmatched junction bases: 11. Germline-derived CDR1 and CDR2 are SGHAT and FQNNGV. The CDR3: CASSSLGAGGSEQYF. The CDR3 DNA is TGTGCCAGCAGCTCATTAGGGGCGGGAGGTTCCGAGCAGTACTTC.

This sequence joins TRBV6-1 and TRBJ2-1; D tentatively fits TRBD1 or TRBD2 (5 bases each). CDR3 size: 13 residues. Germline V gene sequence: CDR1 MNHNS, CDR2 SASEGT. V was cut by 6 bases and J by 9 bases, with 15 bases left in between. The CDR3 loop is CASSTSFGGEQFF. The CDR3 nucleotides read TGTGCCAGCAGCACGTCGTTTGGGGGTGAGCAGTTCTTC.

There are many counts of this clone. The rearrangement joins TRBV25-1 to TRBJ2-3; the D is unclear. Germline V gene lookup returns CDR1 MGHDK and CDR2 SYGVNS. The CDR3 is made up of 12 amino acids. Between the trimmed V and J ends, which lost 7 bases and 4 bases, there was a span of 9 bases. The DNA of the CDR3 is TGTGCCAGCAAGGCTTCATCAGATACGCAGTATTTT. Amino acids: CASKASSDTQYF.

The chain recombines TRBV20-1 with TRBJ1-2; D is uncertain. The CDR3 extends over 18 amino acids. CDR1 and CDR2 (germline): DFQATT, SNEGSKA (reference sequence). Trimming stripped 8 bases from V and 3 bases from J, with 31 bases between. CDR3 nucleotide sequence: TGCAGTTCTACGTTAGACCCCCGTGGAGGGAGGAAAGACTATGGCTACACCTTC. Translation gives CSSTLDPRGGRKDYGYTF.

The chain couples TRBV7-6 to TRBJ2-7; unclear D gene. Germline V CDR1 and CDR2: SGHVS, FNYEAQ. The CDR3 length is 13 residues. Trimming took off 1 base at V and 4 bases at J, with 8 bases between the two ends. The chain's CDR3 is CASSLEGNYEQYF. CDR3 DNA: TGTGCCAGCAGCTTAGAGGGAAATTACGAGCAGTACTTC.

This sequence joins TRBV20-1 and TRBJ2-3, with TRBD2 identical over 11 bases. The V and J ends lost 3 bases and 12 bases, in that order; junction bases with no gene match: 17. Germline V gives CDR1 DFQATT, CDR2 SNEGSKA (reference sequence). The CDR3 length is 16 residues. CDR3 coding DNA: TGCAGTGCTAGTATTCTAGGGACTAGCGGCCGTCCTATTCAGTATTTT. Its protein product is CSASILGTSGRPIQYF.

The chain uses TRBV7-2 and TRBJ2-7; D is unclear. The CDR3 length is 12 residues. V was pared by 6 bases and J by 4 bases, with 10 bases between. CDR1 is SGHTA and CDR2 is FQGNSA in the germline V gene. CDR3 in amino acids: CASRLFGYEQYF. The CDR3 nucleotides are TGTGCCAGCAGACTCTTCGGATACGAGCAGTACTTC.

By sample share, this clone is medium-sized (0.01 to 0.1%). The chain couples TRBV6-1 to TRBJ1-6, with a possible D match to TRBD1 (5 bases). The CDR3 contains 15 residues. Germline-derived CDR1 and CDR2 are MNHNS and SASEGT. The V end was cut by 2 bases, the J end by 7 bases, with 12 bases between. The CDR3 coding sequence is TGTGCCAGCAGTGAACCGGGGGGTGGAAATTCACCCCTCCACTTT. It translates to CASSEPGGGNSPLHF.

Relative to its sample, this clone is medium-sized. The chain has TRBV6-2 or TRBV6-3 and TRBJ1-1; no definite D call. The CDR3 is 16 amino acids. The germline V gene has CDR1 MNHEY and CDR2 SVGEGT. The V end lost 4 bases, the J end lost 7 bases, and 22 bases lay between the germline ends. CDR3 bases: TGTGCCAGCAGTTCCACCCGCGGACGGAAAATCGTTGAAGCTTTCTTT. It codes for CASSSTRGRKIVEAFF.

This clone was counted between two and nine times. Germline and junction disagree at one end, which may indicate a read error. J is TRBJ2-7 and V is TRBV7-2; no clear D. The germline V gene has CDR1 SGHTA and CDR2 FQGNSA. The CDR3 contains 12 residues. CDR3 in amino acids: CASSPPNYEHYF. The DNA of the CDR3 is TGTGCCAGCAGCCCACCCAACTACGAGCATTACTTC.

This clone was detected only a few times. This chain uses TRBV27 with TRBJ2-3, with 11 bases lining up with TRBD2. V shed 2 bases and J 1 base; nucleotides not matched to a gene: 8. Germline CDR1 and CDR2: MNHEY and SMNVEV (reference sequence). This CDR3 spans 18 amino acids. CDR3 sequence: CASSLEGLAVGCTDTQYF. CDR3 sequence (DNA): TGTGCCAGCAGTTTAGAGGGACTAGCGGTAGGGTGCACAGATACGCAGTATTTT.

This clone was observed a handful of times. A read error may be the cause here, since a much bigger clone is one base away. The CDR3 nucleotides are TGTGCCATCGGGGACAGGGTAGGGTCCACTGAAGCTTTCTTT. This encodes CAIGDRVGSTEAFF. V and J are TRBV10-3 and TRBJ1-1, with 9 bases fitting TRBD1. Trimming at V came to 8 bases and at J to 4 bases, leaving 8 bases not matched to a gene. In germline, CDR1 is ENHRY, CDR2 SYGVKD. There are 14 residues in the CDR3.

The sample holds many counts of this clone. The CDR3 reads CSAETSGRGTDTQYF. DNA for the CDR3: TGCAGTGCTGAGACTAGCGGGAGGGGCACAGATACGCAGTATTTT. The chain carries TRBV20-1 and TRBJ2-3, with 14 positions matching TRBD2. Germline loops: CDR1 DFQATT, CDR2 SNEGSKA (reference sequence). The CDR3 is made up of 15 amino acids. The J segment lost 1 base and the V segment lost 5 bases, leaving 2 bases of the junction unmatched.

There are many counts of this clone. The chain carries TRBV4-1 and TRBJ2-3; 12 nucleotides line up with TRBD2. V lost 0 bases and J lost 6; bases outside the gene matches: 7. Looked up from germline, CDR1 is MGHRA and CDR2 is YSYEKL. The CDR3 contains 17 residues. The CDR3 reads CASSQDGGLAGFDTQYF. The CDR3 DNA reads as TGCGCCAGCAGCCAAGACGGAGGACTAGCGGGATTTGATACGCAGTATTTT.

This clone was detected many times. The genes are TRBV6-1 and TRBJ1-2; 7 bases agree with TRBD1. This CDR3 comprises 15 residues. The V segment lost 6 bases and the J segment 8 bases; nucleotides outside the gene matches: 15. Germline V gene sequence: CDR1 MNHNS, CDR2 SASEGT. This CDR3 is CASSHSGTETGGYTF. The DNA for the CDR3 is TGTGCCAGCAGCCACTCGGGGACAGAGACGGGCGGCTACACCTTC.

The rearrangement links TRBV30 to TRBJ2-2; 11 positions agree with TRBD2. Per germline, CDR1 GTSNPN and CDR2 SVGIG (reference sequence). CDR3 length equals 16 residues. V gave up 0 bases and J gave up 4 bases; unmatched junction bases: 4. The CDR3 coding sequence is TGTGCCTGGAGTGTACTAGCGGGGGCCCTCACCGGGGAGCTGTTTTTT. It yields the protein CAWSVLAGALTGELFF. Drawing the rest from reference TRBV30 and TRBJ2-2, the complete variable domain is SQTIHQWPATLVQPVGSPLSLECTVEGTSNPNLYWYRQAAGRGLQLLFYSVGIGQISSEVPQNLSASRPQDRQFILSSKKLLLSDSGFYLCAWSVLAGALTGELFFGEGSRLTVL.

There are many counts of this clone. The chain links TRBV20-1 to TRBJ2-1; D unresolved. Germline V CDR1 and CDR2: DFQATT, SNEGSKA (reference sequence). This CDR3 has 11 amino acids. CDR3 sequence (DNA): TGCAGCGCCTTCGGTCGGAGCCGACAGTTCTTC. Translating it yields CSAFGRSRQFF.